These T cell receptor beta chains were read from a single sample in a study of cytomegalovirus exposure and HLA in healthy donors. Sequenced by immunoSEQ multiplex PCR; TCRdb stores in-frame clones only, minus some. The sample holds under 200,000 clones, 60% to 85% seen once. The source material was PBMCs. These receptors all stem from a woman aged 50 to 60 in good health and CMV-seropositive. Each CDR3 is given with its conserved first and last residue. D genes are given only for firm matches. Clone size appears in some rows only: once, few, many, or a class for an expanded clone.

V,D,J,size,CDR3,DNA
TRBV13,TRBD1,TRBJ2-5,NA,CASSPGRGETQYF,TGTGCCAGCAGCCCCGGCAGGGGGGAGACCCAGTACTTC
TRBV9,NA,TRBJ1-1,few,CASSATSNTEAFF,TGTGCCAGCAGCGCGACATCTAACACTGAAGCTTTCTTT
TRBV18,NA,TRBJ2-7,few,CASSPQQGEQYF,TGTGCCAGCTCACCCCAGCAGGGCGAGCAGTACTTC
TRBV6-4,NA,TRBJ1-1,few,CASSAREGTEAFF,TGTGCCAGCAGCGCGCGGGAAGGGACTGAAGCTTTCTTT
TRBV27,NA,TRBJ1-1,NA,CASTTVPFTEAFF,TGTGCCAGTACGACAGTCCCCTTTACTGAAGCTTTCTTT
TRBV6-1,TRBD1,TRBJ1-3,NA,CASSDGTASGNTIYF,TGTGCCAGCAGTGACGGGACAGCCTCTGGAAACACCATATATTTT
TRBV29-1,NA,TRBJ2-5,NA,CSVTGGRETQYF,TGCAGCGTGACAGGCGGACGAGAGACCCAGTACTTC
TRBV11-2,NA,TRBJ2-5,NA,CASSLDGGGVRETQYF,TGTGCCAGCAGCTTAGATGGGGGGGGCGTTCGAGAGACCCAGTACTTC
TRBV6-5,TRBD2,TRBJ2-1,NA,CASRTSGGGYNEQFF,TGTGCCAGCAGAACTAGCGGGGGGGGCTACAATGAGCAGTTCTTC
TRBV5-1,TRBD1,TRBJ1-4,NA,CASSLYGTGDEKLFF,TGCGCCAGCAGCTTGTACGGGACAGGGGATGAAAAACTGTTTTTT
TRBV29-1,NA,TRBJ1-2,few,CSVGGRTAGYTF,TGCAGCGTTGGTGGCCGGACAGCCGGCTACACCTTC
TRBV10-3,TRBD1,TRBJ1-5,NA,CATRNGTGTTGSQHF,TGTGCCACCCGTAACGGGACAGGGACCACGGGGTCCCAGCATTTT
TRBV5-1,TRBD2,TRBJ2-2,NA,CASSWAGTNANTGELFF,TGCGCCAGCAGCTGGGCCGGGACTAACGCGAACACCGGGGAGCTGTTTTTT
TRBV5-1,TRBD2,TRBJ2-1,NA,CASSPGTSGGTSSYNEQFF,TGCGCCAGCAGCCCCGGGACTAGCGGGGGAACTAGCTCCTACAATGAGCAGTTCTTC
TRBV5-1,NA,TRBJ2-1,once,CASSFRGSYNEQFF,TGCGCCAGCAGCTTTCGGGGATCCTACAATGAGCAGTTCTTC
TRBV15,TRBD1,TRBJ1-2,few,CATRRQGNGIGYTF,TGTGCCACCAGGAGACAGGGAAACGGTATTGGCTACACCTTC
TRBV18,NA,TRBJ1-1,NA,CASSPLPEPTNTEAFF,TGTGCCAGCTCACCACTGCCCGAACCTACGAACACTGAAGCTTTCTTT
TRBV6-5,TRBD2,TRBJ2-3,NA,CASSLAGESTDTQYF,TGTGCCAGCAGCTTAGCGGGGGAGAGCACAGATACGCAGTATTTT
TRBV5-1,TRBD1,TRBJ1-2,NA,CASSLETGNYGYTF,TGCGCCAGCAGCCTTGAGACAGGGAACTATGGCTACACCTTC
TRBV7-9,NA,TRBJ2-7,few,CASSLTECEQYF,TGTGCCAGCAGCTTGACGGAGTGCGAGCAGTACTTC
TRBV30,TRBD1,TRBJ1-2,NA,CGLESGQEHRGYTF,TGTGGACTGGAGTCCGGACAGGAACACCGAGGCTACACCTTC
TRBV7-9,TRBD2,TRBJ2-6,NA,CASSPRGGPSSGANVLTF,TGTGCCAGCAGCCCACGGGGGGGACCGAGCTCTGGGGCCAACGTCCTGACTTTC
TRBV2,NA,TRBJ2-3,few,CASSERRSTDTQYF,TGTGCCAGCAGTGAAAGGAGGAGCACAGATACGCAGTATTTT
TRBV23-1,NA,TRBJ2-1,NA,CASGRGQTYNEQFF,TGCGCCAGCGGGCGGGGACAGACATACAATGAGCAGTTCTTC
TRBV2,NA,TRBJ1-1,NA,CASSGPMNTEAFF,TGTGCCAGCAGTGGGCCCATGAACACTGAAGCTTTCTTT
TRBV25-1,TRBD2,TRBJ2-5,NA,CASSEPRGAQETQYF,TGTGCCAGCAGTGAACCGCGGGGGGCCCAAGAGACCCAGTACTTC
TRBV6-5,NA,TRBJ1-1,few,CASSWGENTEAFF,TGTGCCAGCAGTTGGGGAGAGAACACTGAAGCTTTCTTT
TRBV14,TRBD1,TRBJ1-2,NA,CASSRFLGQGGYTF,TGTGCCAGCAGCCGCTTCTTAGGACAGGGAGGCTACACCTTC
TRBV2,NA,TRBJ1-3,once,CASSWTDGSGNTIYF,TGTGCCAGCAGTTGGACTGACGGCTCTGGAAACACCATATATTTT
TRBV5-6,NA,TRBJ2-7,NA,CASSLVQEAYEQYF,TGTGCCAGCAGCTTGGTGCAGGAAGCCTACGAGCAGTACTTC
TRBV5-1,TRBD1,TRBJ2-7,NA,CASSAGTGATYEQYF,TGCGCCAGCAGCGCCGGGACAGGGGCCACCTACGAGCAGTACTTC
TRBV7-9,TRBD2,TRBJ2-3,NA,CASSSTRLAGDTDTQYF,TGTGCCAGCAGCTCTACCCGACTAGCGGGGGACACAGATACGCAGTATTTT
TRBV6-6,NA,TRBJ2-7,NA,CASSYRGLLADYEQYF,TGTGCCAGCAGTTACAGGGGGTTATTGGCAGACTACGAGCAGTACTTC
TRBV6-5,TRBD1,TRBJ1-1,NA,CVVYRGELNTEAFF,TGTGTCGTTTACAGGGGGGAGTTGAACACTGAAGCTTTCTTT
TRBV2,NA,TRBJ2-5,few,CASRDPPGETQYF,TGTGCCAGCAGGGACCCCCCGGGGGAGACCCAGTACTTC
TRBV6-1,NA,TRBJ2-5,NA,CASSEDGEETQYF,TGTGCCAGCAGTGAAGACGGGGAAGAGACCCAGTACTTC
TRBV9,NA,TRBJ1-1,NA,CASSQDVWPGDHVNTEAFF,TGTGCCAGCAGCCAAGATGTGTGGCCAGGGGACCACGTGAACACTGAAGCTTTCTTT
TRBV30,NA,TRBJ1-2,once,CAWTRLVNYGYTF,TGTGCCTGGACCAGGCTGGTTAACTATGGCTACACCTTC
TRBV7-9,NA,TRBJ1-2,NA,CASSFSGNANYGYTF,TGTGCCAGCAGCTTCTCAGGCAATGCTAACTATGGCTACACCTTC
TRBV5-1,TRBD1,TRBJ1-2,NA,CASSLRTGRKWRSYTF,TGCGCCAGCAGCTTGAGGACAGGGAGAAAGTGGAGGAGTTACACCTTC
TRBV6-6,NA,TRBJ1-1,once,CASSPAGRATEAFF,TGTGCCAGCAGCCCGGCAGGGAGGGCCACTGAAGCTTTCTTT
TRBV7-9,TRBD1,TRBJ2-7,NA,CASSSGQALSYEQYF,TGTGCCAGCAGCTCGGGACAGGCGCTTTCCTACGAGCAGTACTTC
TRBV6-5,NA,TRBJ2-6,NA,CASRLAPGANVLTF,TGTGCCAGCAGACTAGCCCCTGGGGCCAACGTCCTGACTTTC